This is a list of T cell receptor beta chains from one sample in a study of cytomegalovirus exposure and HLA in healthy donors. This table comes from immunoSEQ multiplex PCR, and its TCRdb copy is limited to in-frame clones, with some not included. Of roughly 150,000 clones in the sample, over 75% were seen once. The source material was PBMCs. Every receptor here comes from a male donor in good health and CMV-seronegative. CDR3s include the opening cysteine and the closing phenylalanine or tryptophan. D genes are given only for firm matches. Some rows mark clone size as missing; the rest say once, few, many or name a class of expanded clone.

J: TRBJ1-3; D: NA; length: 14; size: once; V: TRBV9; DNA: TGTGCCAGCAGCGCCGGGGGGTCTGGAAACACCATATATTTT; CDR3: CASSAGGSGNTIYF
J: TRBJ2-6; D: NA; length: 16; size: NA; V: TRBV14; DNA: TGTGCCAGCAGCACCATAGGAGGCTCTGGGGCCAACGTCCTGACTTTC; CDR3: CASSTIGGSGANVLTF
J: TRBJ1-1; D: TRBD1; length: 12; size: NA; V: TRBV30; DNA: TGTGCCTGCCGGGACAGGGGGGATGAAGCTTTCTTT; CDR3: CACRDRGDEAFF
J: TRBJ2-7; D: TRBD1; length: 15; size: NA; V: TRBV27; DNA: TGTGCCAGCAGTACGCTACAGGGGGCTCTGGCGCGACAGTACTTC; CDR3: CASSTLQGALARQYF
J: TRBJ1-6; D: NA; length: 16; size: NA; V: TRBV2; DNA: TGTGCCAGCAGTGAATGGAGAATCGGGAATAATTCACCCCTCCACTTT; CDR3: CASSEWRIGNNSPLHF
J: TRBJ2-7; D: TRBD2; length: 16; size: few; V: TRBV7-8; DNA: TGTGCCAGCAGCTCGCTAGCGGGGGGGAGTGTCTACGAGCAGTACTTC; CDR3: CASSSLAGGSVYEQYF
J: TRBJ1-1; D: TRBD1; length: 12; size: few; V: TRBV29-1; DNA: TGCAGCGCCGGGACAGGGGGCACTGAAGCTTTCTTT; CDR3: CSAGTGGTEAFF
J: TRBJ1-1; D: NA; length: 15; size: few; V: TRBV5-1; DNA: TGCGCCAGCAGCGGCGTGACAGGTCGGGGCACTGAAGCTTTCTTT; CDR3: CASSGVTGRGTEAFF
J: TRBJ2-4; D: TRBD1; length: 16; size: NA; V: TRBV14; DNA: TGTGCCAGCAGCCAAGATCCACAGGGGGCCAAAAACATTCAGTACTTC; CDR3: CASSQDPQGAKNIQYF
J: TRBJ1-1; D: NA; length: 14; size: NA; V: TRBV10-2; DNA: TGCGCCAGCAGTGAAACAGGGATGAAGACTGAAGCTTTCTTT; CDR3: CASSETGMKTEAFF
J: TRBJ2-5; D: TRBD2; length: 18; size: once; V: TRBV4-1; DNA: TGCGCCAGCAGCTGGGGACTAGCGGGGGGGCCTTACCAAGAGACCCAGTACTTC; CDR3: CASSWGLAGGPYQETQYF
J: TRBJ2-3; D: TRBD2; length: 13; size: NA; V: TRBV5-1; DNA: TGCGCCAGCCAGCGGGGAGACACAGATACGCAGTATTTT; CDR3: CASQRGDTDTQYF
J: TRBJ1-4; D: NA; length: 16; size: NA; V: TRBV5-6; DNA: TGTGCCAGCAGCTCGACAGGTGGGGTCATAGTGGAGAAACTGTTTTTT; CDR3: CASSSTGGVIVEKLFF
J: TRBJ1-5; D: NA; length: 17; size: NA; V: TRBV4-3; DNA: TGCGCCAGCAGCCAAGATGTGGGGGCAGGAGGCAATCAGCCCCAGCATTTT; CDR3: CASSQDVGAGGNQPQHF
J: TRBJ2-7; D: TRBD1; length: 12; size: NA; V: TRBV7-9; DNA: TGTGCCAGCAGGGACAGGCACTACGAGCAGTACTTC; CDR3: CASRDRHYEQYF
J: TRBJ1-1; D: NA; length: 15; size: once; V: TRBV7-2; DNA: TGTGCCAGCAGCTTAGCCCCGGTGCTGAACACTGAAGCTTTCTTT; CDR3: CASSLAPVLNTEAFF
J: TRBJ1-5; D: TRBD1; length: 15; size: NA; V: TRBV5-1; DNA: TGCGCCAGCAGCCTAACAGGGGTGTACAATCAGCCCCAGCATTTT; CDR3: CASSLTGVYNQPQHF
J: TRBJ2-1; D: NA; length: 14; size: NA; V: TRBV12-5; DNA: TGTGCTAGTGGTTTGAGCCTAGGTCGTGGTGAGCAGTTCTTC; CDR3: CASGLSLGRGEQFF
J: TRBJ2-7; D: TRBD2; length: 14; size: few; V: TRBV11-2; DNA: TGTGCCAGCAGCTTATCCTCTAGCGGGGGGGTTCCGTACTTC; CDR3: CASSLSSSGGVPYF
J: TRBJ2-3; D: TRBD1; length: 15; size: NA; V: TRBV5-1; DNA: TGCGCCAGCAGTCCGGACAGGGGACCTGAGGATACGCAGTATTTT; CDR3: CASSPDRGPEDTQYF
J: TRBJ2-7; D: TRBD2; length: 15; size: NA; V: TRBV2; DNA: TGTGCCAGCACCGACTCGGGGGGGCTTGACTACGAGCAGTACTTC; CDR3: CASTDSGGLDYEQYF
J: TRBJ2-5; D: NA; length: 14; size: NA; V: TRBV5-1; DNA: TGCGCCAGCAGCCAGACAGGATCAGGGGAGACCCAGTACTTC; CDR3: CASSQTGSGETQYF
J: TRBJ1-2; D: NA; length: 16; size: NA; V: TRBV9; DNA: TGTGCCAGCAGCGTAGCCCGTGGGGGGGGGCGGTATGGCTACACCTTC; CDR3: CASSVARGGGRYGYTF
J: TRBJ1-5; D: NA; length: 17; size: once; V: TRBV19; DNA: TGTGCCAGTAGTATAGCCCCATCCACAGGGACGACGCAGCCCCAGCATTTT; CDR3: CASSIAPSTGTTQPQHF
J: TRBJ2-3; D: TRBD1; length: 13; size: NA; V: TRBV6-4; DNA: TGTGCCAGCAGGGGACAGGGTGGGGATACGCAGTATTTT; CDR3: CASRGQGGDTQYF
J: TRBJ2-7; D: TRBD1; length: 16; size: NA; V: TRBV5-1; DNA: TGCGCCAGCAGCTTGCAGGTAGGACAGGCGGCCTACGAGCAGTACTTC; CDR3: CASSLQVGQAAYEQYF
J: TRBJ2-1; D: NA; length: 13; size: few; V: TRBV18; DNA: TGTGCCAGCTCACCCACATCAGGCAATGAGCAGTTCTTC; CDR3: CASSPTSGNEQFF
J: TRBJ2-2; D: NA; length: 16; size: NA; V: TRBV18; DNA: TGTGCCAGCTCATACCGGGACAACACGAACACCGGGGAGCTGTTTTTT; CDR3: CASSYRDNTNTGELFF
J: TRBJ1-2; D: NA; length: 16; size: NA; V: TRBV4-1; DNA: TGCGCCAGCAGCCATGCAATAGGAGGGAACAACTATGGCTACACCTTC; CDR3: CASSHAIGGNNYGYTF
J: TRBJ2-3; D: TRBD2; length: 14; size: NA; V: TRBV7-8; DNA: TGTGCCAGCAGCTTAACCACTAGCGTAGATACGCAGTATTTT; CDR3: CASSLTTSVDTQYF
J: TRBJ2-1; D: TRBD2; length: 14; size: few; V: TRBV5-5; DNA: TGTGCCAGCAGCTTACTAGCGGAGTACAATGAGCAGTTCTTC; CDR3: CASSLLAEYNEQFF
J: TRBJ1-2; D: NA; length: 13; size: NA; V: TRBV27; DNA: TGTGCCAGCAGTTTCGGGGGGGGGTATGGCTACACCTTC; CDR3: CASSFGGGYGYTF
J: TRBJ1-2; D: NA; length: 12; size: NA; V: TRBV10-3; DNA: TGTGCCATCAGCCTACAGGGCTATGGCTACACCTTC; CDR3: CAISLQGYGYTF
J: TRBJ2-2; D: NA; length: 18; size: NA; V: TRBV5-1; DNA: TGCGCCAGCAGCTCTGGGACACAAATGTTCAACCACGTCGGGGAGCTGTTTTTT; CDR3: CASSSGTQMFNHVGELFF
J: TRBJ2-3; D: TRBD1; length: 16; size: few; V: TRBV5-4; DNA: TGTGCCAGCAGCCTTTTATCAGGGGGCGCAGGAGATACGCAGTATTTT; CDR3: CASSLLSGGAGDTQYF
J: TRBJ2-1; D: NA; length: 15; size: NA; V: TRBV5-1; DNA: TGCGCCAGCAGCTTGGGTCGCGGGGCCTACAATGAGCAGTTCTTC; CDR3: CASSLGRGAYNEQFF
J: TRBJ2-1; D: NA; length: 13; size: NA; V: TRBV14; DNA: TGTGCCAGCAGCCAAGACCTTACAAATGAGCAGTTCTTC; CDR3: CASSQDLTNEQFF
J: TRBJ1-1; D: NA; length: 14; size: once; V: TRBV6-5; DNA: TGTGCCAGCACCGATACAGGGATGAACACTGAAGCTTTCTTT; CDR3: CASTDTGMNTEAFF
J: TRBJ1-2; D: NA; length: 14; size: NA; V: TRBV18; DNA: TGTGCCAGCTCACCGGACAGCATTCCCTACGGCTACACCTTC; CDR3: CASSPDSIPYGYTF
J: TRBJ2-3; D: NA; length: 13; size: NA; V: TRBV19; DNA: TGTGCCAGTAGTCCGCGGGGCACAGATACGCAGTATTTT; CDR3: CASSPRGTDTQYF
J: TRBJ2-1; D: TRBD2; length: 15; size: NA; V: TRBV19; DNA: TGTGCCAGTAGTCTACTAGCGGGGTACGTACGTGAGCAGTTCTTC; CDR3: CASSLLAGYVREQFF
J: TRBJ2-7; D: TRBD1; length: 16; size: NA; V: TRBV7-8; DNA: TGTGCCAGCAGCTTAGCGGACGGGACAGGACCCTACGAGCAGTACTTC; CDR3: CASSLADGTGPYEQYF
J: TRBJ1-4; D: TRBD1; length: 15; size: NA; V: TRBV5-1; DNA: TGCGCCAGCAGCCTGGGACAGGCCTCTAATGAAAAACTGTTTTTT; CDR3: CASSLGQASNEKLFF
J: TRBJ2-7; D: NA; length: 13; size: NA; V: TRBV5-1; DNA: TGCGCCAGCAGCATTTACAATTCCTACGAGCAGTACTTC; CDR3: CASSIYNSYEQYF
J: TRBJ1-5; D: NA; length: 15; size: NA; V: TRBV18; DNA: TGTGCCAGCTCACCACCCCTTTCAGGAAATCAGCCCCAGCATTTT; CDR3: CASSPPLSGNQPQHF
J: TRBJ2-7; D: NA; length: 12; size: NA; V: TRBV6-5; DNA: TGTGCCAGCATGCGGCGACTCGGCGAGCAGTACTTC; CDR3: CASMRRLGEQYF